This T cell receptor beta chain was identified during a study of T cell responses to AZD1222 COVID-19 vaccine. Overall study context: Recipients boosted at about 4 weeks or about 12 weeks are pooled.

The study's findings and limits: The repertoires were collected only after the peak T cell response. Only five to seven AZD1222 recipients tested seropositive at baseline. Clonal diversity was possibly underestimated; the donors were predominantly white British and more often female.

Only in-frame clones appear in the TCRdb table, and some are missing; sequencing was by immunoSEQ multiplex PCR. The sample carries 100,000 to 140,000 clones, around 87% recorded once. V trimming: 3 bases; J trimming: 3 bases; junction bases outside the gene matches: 12. Germline V gene data show CDR1 as SGDLS and CDR2 as YYNGEE. This CDR3 contains 17 residues. As for this clone: Its antigen is not known.

The chain employs TRBV9 and TRBJ1-3, with 7 bases matching TRBD1. The sequences come from peripheral blood, collected on day 0 of AZD1222 vaccination. This TCR was recovered from an adult in good health. The CDR3 coding sequence is TGTGCCAGCAGCGCCATTACACAGGGGAGGAGTGGAAACACCATATATTTT. Its translation is CASSAITQGRSGNTIYF.